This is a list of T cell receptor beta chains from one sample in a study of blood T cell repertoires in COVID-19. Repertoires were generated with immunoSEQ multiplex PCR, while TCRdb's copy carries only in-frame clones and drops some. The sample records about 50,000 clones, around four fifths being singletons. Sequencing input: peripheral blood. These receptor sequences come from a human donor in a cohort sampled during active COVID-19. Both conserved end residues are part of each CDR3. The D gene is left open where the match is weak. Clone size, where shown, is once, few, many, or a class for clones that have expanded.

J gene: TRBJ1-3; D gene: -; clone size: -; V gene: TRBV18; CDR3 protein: CASSQTSGAGNTIYF; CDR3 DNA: TGTGCCAGCTCGCAAACGTCAGGGGCTGGAAACACCATATATTTT
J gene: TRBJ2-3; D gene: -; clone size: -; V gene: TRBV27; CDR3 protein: CASSLRGLLTLSTDTQYF; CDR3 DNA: TGTGCCAGCAGTTTAAGGGGACTGTTGACCTTGAGCACAGATACGCAGTATTTT
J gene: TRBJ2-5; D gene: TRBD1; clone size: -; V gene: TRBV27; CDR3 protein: CASRLHQGASGETQYF; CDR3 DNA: TGTGCCAGCAGGCTACATCAGGGGGCGTCGGGAGAGACCCAGTACTTC
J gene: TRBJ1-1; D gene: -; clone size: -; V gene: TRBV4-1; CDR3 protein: CASSQGGLAVNTEAFF; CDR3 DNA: TGCGCCAGCAGCCAAGGGGGGCTGGCGGTGAACACTGAAGCTTTCTTT
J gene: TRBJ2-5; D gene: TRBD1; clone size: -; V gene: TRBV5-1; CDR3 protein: CASSLLTGFAQETQYF; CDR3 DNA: TGCGCCAGCAGCTTGCTGACAGGGTTCGCCCAAGAGACCCAGTACTTC
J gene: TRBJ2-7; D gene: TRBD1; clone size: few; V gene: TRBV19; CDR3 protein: CASSIFDRGYEQYF; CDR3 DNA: TGTGCCAGTAGTATCTTCGACAGGGGCTACGAGCAGTACTTC
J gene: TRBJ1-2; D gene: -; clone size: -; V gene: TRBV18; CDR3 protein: CASSPTIGLANYGYTF; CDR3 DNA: TGTGCCAGCTCACCTACTATCGGACTGGCTAACTATGGCTACACCTTC
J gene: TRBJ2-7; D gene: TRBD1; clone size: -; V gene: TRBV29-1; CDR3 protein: CSVAGQLEQYF; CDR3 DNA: TGCAGCGTTGCGGGACAGCTCGAGCAGTACTTC
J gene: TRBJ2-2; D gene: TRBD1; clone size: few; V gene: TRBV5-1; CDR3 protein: CASSSGQGTGELFF; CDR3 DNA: TGCGCCAGCAGCTCGGGACAGGGCACCGGGGAGCTGTTTTTT
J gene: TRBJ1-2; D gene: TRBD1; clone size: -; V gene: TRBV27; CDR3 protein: CASSFSGQVYGYTF; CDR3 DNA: TGTGCCAGCAGTTTTTCGGGACAGGTCTATGGCTACACCTTC
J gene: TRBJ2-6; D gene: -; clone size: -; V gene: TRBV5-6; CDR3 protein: CASRSSSTGANVLTF; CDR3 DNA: TGTGCCAGCAGGTCCTCTTCTACTGGGGCCAACGTCCTGACTTTC
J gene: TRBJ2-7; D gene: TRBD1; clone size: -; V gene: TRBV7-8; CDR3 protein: CASSLRGGRDYEQYF; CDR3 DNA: TGTGCCAGCAGCTTAAGAGGGGGCCGTGATTACGAGCAGTACTTC
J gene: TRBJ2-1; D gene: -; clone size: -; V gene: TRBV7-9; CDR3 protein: CASRGRDSYNEQFF; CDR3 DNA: TGTGCCAGCAGGGGCAGGGACTCCTACAATGAGCAGTTCTTC
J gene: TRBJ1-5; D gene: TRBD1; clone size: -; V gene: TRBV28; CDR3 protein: CASTQTGGNQPQHF; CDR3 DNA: TGTGCCAGCACCCAGACAGGGGGGAATCAGCCCCAGCATTTT
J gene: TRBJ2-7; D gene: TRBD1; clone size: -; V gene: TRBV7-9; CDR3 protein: CASSSGQGITDEQYF; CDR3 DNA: TGTGCCAGCAGCTCAGGACAGGGAATTACCGACGAGCAGTACTTC
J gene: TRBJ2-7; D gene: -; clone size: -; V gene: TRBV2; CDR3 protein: CASSGESLQRRYEQYF; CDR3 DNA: TGTGCCAGCAGTGGAGAATCTCTTCAACGCCGTTACGAGCAGTACTTC
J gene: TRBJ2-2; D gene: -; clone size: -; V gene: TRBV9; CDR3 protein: CASSVVSGAGELFF; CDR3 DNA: TGTGCCAGCAGCGTAGTGTCCGGTGCCGGGGAGCTGTTTTTT
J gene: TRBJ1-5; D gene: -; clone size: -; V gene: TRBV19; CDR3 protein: CASSRPPEEPQHF; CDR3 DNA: TGTGCCAGTAGTCGGCCCCCTGAGGAGCCCCAGCATTTT
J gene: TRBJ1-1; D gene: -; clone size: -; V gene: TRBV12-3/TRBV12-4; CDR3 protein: CASSFQGMKAFF; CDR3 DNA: TGTGCCAGCAGTTTTCAGGGGATGAAGGCTTTCTTT
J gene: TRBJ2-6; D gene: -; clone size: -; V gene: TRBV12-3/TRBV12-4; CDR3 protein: CASRQNGANVLTF; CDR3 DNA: TGTGCCAGCAGACAAAATGGGGCCAACGTCCTGACTTTC